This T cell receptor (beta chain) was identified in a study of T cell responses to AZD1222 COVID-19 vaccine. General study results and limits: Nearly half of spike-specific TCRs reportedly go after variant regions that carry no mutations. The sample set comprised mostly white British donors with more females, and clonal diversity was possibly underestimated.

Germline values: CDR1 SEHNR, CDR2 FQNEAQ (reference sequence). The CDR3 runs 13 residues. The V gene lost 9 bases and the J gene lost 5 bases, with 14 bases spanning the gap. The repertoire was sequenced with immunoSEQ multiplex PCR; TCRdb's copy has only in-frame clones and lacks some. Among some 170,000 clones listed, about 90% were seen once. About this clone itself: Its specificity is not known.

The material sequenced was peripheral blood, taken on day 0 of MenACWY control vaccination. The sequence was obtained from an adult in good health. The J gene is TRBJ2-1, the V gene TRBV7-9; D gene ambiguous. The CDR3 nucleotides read TGTGCCAGTGTCGTCGCTGGGAACAATGAGCAGTTCTTC. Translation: CASVVAGNNEQFF.